This TCR beta chain was captured by sequencing in a study of T cell responses to AZD1222 COVID-19 vaccine. The repertoire was sequenced with immunoSEQ multiplex PCR; TCRdb's copy has only in-frame clones and lacks some. The sample lists over 150,000 clones, over 75% occurring once. Regarding the study as a whole: The study reported that nearly half of spike-specific TCRs target unmutated variant regions. Most donors were white British and more were female, and clonal diversity was possibly underestimated. Dominant CD4 TCR responses targeted spike regions 160-218 and 743-854.

Details on this clone: As yet, its antigen is unknown.

This CDR3 contains 14 residues. Trimming at V came to 3 bases and at J to 4 bases, leaving 2 bases not matched to a gene. Germline V gene sequence: CDR1 LNHDA, CDR2 SQIVND (reference sequence). The TCR sequence derives from an adult in good health. The genes are TRBV19 and TRBJ2-2; 7 positions match TRBD2. The source was peripheral blood, collected on day 0 of AZD1222 vaccination. The CDR3 DNA reads as TGTGCCAGTAGTATCTCGGGGGGCACCGGGGAGCTGTTTTTT. This sequence encodes CASSISGGTGELFF.